A selection of T cell receptor beta chains follows, all from one sample in a study of cytomegalovirus exposure and HLA in healthy donors. The repertoire was sequenced with immunoSEQ multiplex PCR; TCRdb's copy has only in-frame clones and lacks some. This table has over 110,000 clones, roughly two thirds appearing once. Sequencing was performed on PBMCs. The receptors derive from a woman in her thirties or forties in good health and CMV-seronegative. CDR3s include the opening cysteine and the closing phenylalanine or tryptophan. D genes are given only for firm matches. Size is stated for part of the rows, as once, few or many counts, or as a class when the clone is expanded.

D gene,clone size,J gene,V gene,CDR3 protein,CDR3 DNA
NA,NA,TRBJ1-1,TRBV18,CASSPAGARTEAFF,TGTGCCAGCTCACCAGCAGGGGCTCGGACTGAAGCTTTCTTT
TRBD1,few,TRBJ1-5,TRBV7-9,CASSRGQGRQYSNQPQHF,TGTGCCAGCAGCCGGGGACAGGGGCGCCAATATAGCAATCAGCCCCAGCATTTT
NA,NA,TRBJ2-1,TRBV7-2,CASSLSRGTRRVANEQFF,TGTGCCAGCAGCCTGAGCCGCGGCACCCGGAGGGTAGCCAATGAGCAGTTCTTC
NA,NA,TRBJ2-3,TRBV28,CASSLSGVSTDTQYF,TGTGCCAGCAGTTTATCGGGGGTGAGCACAGATACGCAGTATTTT
TRBD1,NA,TRBJ2-1,TRBV5-1,CASSLEARGLGEQFF,TGCGCCAGCAGCTTGGAGGCCAGGGGGCTTGGTGAGCAGTTCTTC
NA,NA,TRBJ2-2,TRBV5-4,CASSFNYQPGELFF,TGTGCCAGCAGCTTCAACTACCAGCCCGGGGAGCTGTTTTTT
NA,NA,TRBJ1-2,TRBV9,CASSGRGRPYGYTF,TGTGCCAGCAGCGGGCGGGGCAGGCCCTATGGCTACACCTTC
NA,NA,TRBJ2-7,TRBV6-1,CASREQGSSYEQYF,TGTGCCAGCAGGGAACAGGGAAGCTCCTACGAGCAGTACTTC
TRBD1,few,TRBJ2-7,TRBV6-5,CASRAPGQGNNEQYF,TGTGCCAGCAGGGCCCCGGGACAGGGCAACAACGAGCAGTACTTC
TRBD1,NA,TRBJ2-2,TRBV9,CASSLNPGQGNTGELFF,TGTGCCAGCAGCCTCAATCCGGGACAGGGGAACACCGGGGAGCTGTTTTTT
TRBD1,NA,TRBJ1-5,TRBV6-6,CASLIQGDQPQHF,TGTGCCAGCCTCATACAGGGGGATCAGCCCCAGCATTTT
NA,NA,TRBJ2-1,TRBV7-3,CASSLRPRVNEQFF,TGTGCCAGCAGCCTTCGCCCCAGGGTCAATGAGCAGTTCTTC
TRBD1,NA,TRBJ1-5,TRBV19,CASSLDRAGQPQHF,TGTGCCAGTAGTCTGGACAGGGCGGGACAGCCCCAGCATTTT
TRBD1,NA,TRBJ2-1,TRBV15,CATSRDLRTGARSEQFF,TGTGCCACCAGCAGAGATCTGAGGACAGGGGCGCGGAGTGAGCAGTTCTTC
NA,NA,TRBJ1-1,TRBV11-2,CASSFNGGLKTEAFF,TGTGCCAGCAGTTTTAACGGGGGACTCAAGACTGAAGCTTTCTTT
TRBD1,NA,TRBJ1-4,TRBV9,CASSARTGNPRFNEKLFF,TGTGCCAGCAGCGCCCGGACAGGGAATCCCCGGTTTAATGAAAAACTGTTTTTT
NA,NA,TRBJ2-1,TRBV7-8,CASSLESSYNEQFF,TGTGCCAGCAGCTTAGAGAGCTCCTACAATGAGCAGTTCTTC
NA,few,TRBJ2-2,TRBV2,CASSGQGTGELFF,TGTGCCAGCAGTGGGCAGGGGACCGGGGAGCTGTTTTTT
TRBD1,NA,TRBJ1-6,TRBV15,CATSREGTGGSPLHF,TGTGCCACCAGCAGAGAGGGAACAGGGGGTTCACCCCTCCACTTT
NA,NA,TRBJ2-2,TRBV5-4,CASSPRLTANTGELFF,TGTGCCAGCAGCCCACGACTTACCGCGAACACCGGGGAGCTGTTTTTT
NA,few,TRBJ2-1,TRBV5-1,CASSPRTDRANEQFF,TGCGCCAGCAGCCCCCGGACAGACCGAGCCAATGAGCAGTTCTTC
NA,NA,TRBJ1-5,TRBV2,CASSEGVENQPQHF,TGTGCCAGCAGTGAAGGCGTCGAAAATCAGCCCCAGCATTTT
NA,NA,TRBJ2-2,TRBV15,CATSRDGGGASTGELFF,TGTGCCACCAGCAGAGATGGAGGGGGCGCAAGCACCGGGGAGCTGTTTTTT
NA,NA,TRBJ1-2,TRBV7-9,CASSPPVSGQQTYGYTF,TGTGCCAGCAGCCCCCCCGTTAGTGGGCAGCAGACCTATGGCTACACCTTC
NA,NA,TRBJ2-1,TRBV5-1,CASSLETISYNEQFF,TGCGCCAGCAGCTTGGAGACTATCTCCTACAATGAGCAGTTCTTC
TRBD1,NA,TRBJ1-2,TRBV15,CATSSSRQGTYGYTF,TGTGCCACCAGCAGCTCGAGACAGGGGACCTATGGCTACACCTTC
TRBD1,NA,TRBJ1-1,TRBV18,CASSLGQEGRAFF,TGTGCCAGCTCTCTCGGACAGGAGGGTCGGGCTTTCTTT
TRBD1,NA,TRBJ1-5,TRBV6-5,CASSPQDRVNQPQHF,TGTGCCAGCAGTCCTCAGGACAGGGTAAATCAGCCCCAGCATTTT
TRBD1,NA,TRBJ1-1,TRBV29-1,CSVEHRQGNTEAFF,TGCAGCGTTGAACATAGACAGGGGAACACTGAAGCTTTCTTT
NA,few,TRBJ1-1,TRBV5-4,CASSLWTEEAFF,TGTGCCAGCAGCTTGTGGACAGAAGAAGCTTTCTTT
NA,once,TRBJ1-2,TRBV28,CASRPRSNYGYTF,TGTGCCAGCAGACCCAGGTCTAACTATGGCTACACCTTC
NA,NA,TRBJ1-1,TRBV13,CASSLVRGLMNTEAFF,TGTGCCAGCAGCTTAGTTAGGGGCCTAATGAACACTGAAGCTTTCTTT
TRBD1,NA,TRBJ1-5,TRBV16,CASSQSTTGGNQPQHF,TGTGCCAGCAGCCAATCGACGACAGGGGGAAATCAGCCCCAGCATTTT
NA,NA,TRBJ2-1,TRBV2,CASSPRSYNEQFF,TGTGCCAGCTCCCCTAGGTCCTACAATGAGCAGTTCTTC
TRBD1,few,TRBJ1-1,TRBV2,CASRETWTGLTRNTEAFF,TGTGCCAGCAGGGAAACCTGGACAGGCCTCACCAGAAACACTGAAGCTTTCTTT
TRBD1,few,TRBJ2-7,TRBV5-1,CASSSRDRDEQYF,TGCGCCAGCAGCTCCCGGGACAGGGACGAGCAGTACTTC
TRBD1,NA,TRBJ1-1,TRBV18,CASSPSTDRAYTEAFF,TGTGCCAGCTCACCTTCGACAGACAGGGCTTACACTGAAGCTTTCTTT
NA,NA,TRBJ2-1,TRBV5-4,CASSTFDREVNEQFF,TGTGCCAGCAGCACCTTTGACAGGGAGGTGAATGAGCAGTTCTTC
TRBD1,NA,TRBJ1-1,TRBV10-3,CAISEGQGVTEAFF,TGTGCCATCAGTGAGGGACAGGGAGTCACTGAAGCTTTCTTT
NA,NA,TRBJ2-6,TRBV9,CASSALLSGANVLTF,TGTGCCAGCAGCGCCCTCCTCTCTGGGGCCAACGTCCTGACTTTC
TRBD2,NA,TRBJ2-2,TRBV5-1,CASSPGASGENTGELFF,TGCGCCAGCAGCCCCGGGGCTAGCGGGGAGAACACCGGGGAGCTGTTTTTT
NA,NA,TRBJ1-1,TRBV7-2,CASSLGHLANTEAFF,TGTGCCAGCAGCCTGGGACACCTCGCGAACACTGAAGCTTTCTTT
NA,NA,TRBJ2-7,TRBV11-2,CASSLVRRSLYEQYF,TGTGCCAGCAGCTTAGTTCGGCGGAGCCTCTACGAGCAGTACTTC
NA,NA,TRBJ2-2,TRBV7-9,CASTSKGANTGELFF,TGTGCCAGCACCTCGAAGGGAGCGAACACCGGGGAGCTGTTTTTT
TRBD1,NA,TRBJ2-4,TRBV7-9,CASSIGQGVTGGLKNIQYF,TGTGCCAGCAGCATCGGACAGGGGGTAACGGGTGGGCTAAAAAACATTCAGTACTTC
NA,NA,TRBJ2-2,TRBV15,CATSRAQGAWNTGELFF,TGTGCCACCAGCAGAGCCCAAGGGGCTTGGAACACCGGGGAGCTGTTTTTT
NA,few,TRBJ2-2,TRBV10-1,CASSGGANTGELFF,TGCGCCAGCAGTGGGGGCGCGAACACCGGGGAGCTGTTTTTT
NA,NA,TRBJ1-5,TRBV2,CASRTVSNQPQHF,TGTGCCAGCCGGACAGTAAGCAATCAGCCCCAGCATTTT
NA,NA,TRBJ1-5,TRBV7-7,CASSLFRGLNQPQHF,TGTGCTAGCAGCTTATTCAGGGGCCTCAATCAGCCCCAGCATTTT
NA,NA,TRBJ2-5,TRBV5-1,CASSLMEGASQETQYF,TGCGCCAGCAGCTTGATGGAGGGGGCGTCTCAAGAGACCCAGTACTTC
NA,NA,TRBJ1-2,TRBV29-1,CSVVQENYGYTF,TGCAGCGTTGTACAGGAGAACTATGGCTACACCTTC
TRBD2,NA,TRBJ2-3,TRBV13,CASSLGLAGFGGTDTQYF,TGTGCCAGCAGCTTAGGACTAGCGGGGTTTGGTGGCACAGATACGCAGTATTTT
NA,NA,TRBJ1-5,TRBV15,CATSRDREFGNQPQHF,TGTGCCACCAGCAGAGATCGGGAGTTCGGCAATCAGCCCCAGCATTTT